The clone carrying this T cell receptor beta chain was seen a single time. Its target is not known. This entry comes from a study of T cell responses to AZD1222 COVID-19 vaccine. Here immunoSEQ multiplex PCR was the method, and the copy in TCRdb shows in-frame clones only, minus some. The sample includes around 140,000 clones, around nine tenths of them seen just once. Looked up from germline, CDR1 is GTSNPN and CDR2 is SVGIG (reference sequence). V lost 4 bases and J 6 bases, leaving 13 bases between the germline ends. The CDR3 is made up of 14 amino acids. General study results and limits: Breadth and depth of Spike-specific TCRs rose after two AZD1222 doses. The donors showed a predominance of white British ancestry and of females, with possible underestimation of clonal diversity.

Sample: peripheral blood, taken on day 0 of AZD1222 vaccination. The rearrangement joins TRBV30 to TRBJ1-6; no firm D call. The clonotype originates from an adult in good health. CDR3 in DNA: TGTGCCTGGACCCGGACCGAGGGTAATTCACCCCTCCACTTT. It encodes CAWTRTEGNSPLHF.